The 2 T cell receptor beta chains below were found in one sample sequenced in a study of T cells after yellow fever vaccination (dated by TCRdb to about 2019). The treatment or condition label for this specimen denotes: live attenuated yellow fever vaccine strain. Library construction relied on 5' RACE. The instrument given in TCRdb is Illumina NovaSeq 6000. Starting from the raw public reads, TCRdb applied fastp trimming at Q25, assembled clones with MiXCR and retained in-frame beta chains. Records with the same CDR3 protein are collapsed into one entry carrying the most frequent genes and DNA. This sample lists some 300,000 distinct CDR3 sequences; approximately 12% were detected once. The ten biggest clones cover 3% to 3.5% of the sample. The material sequenced was CD4+ T cells sorted from PBMCs, taken 45 days after the yellow fever booster vaccination. These receptors were collected from a man younger than 35 who received the YFV17D yellow fever vaccine.

The V and J genes are TRBV7-9 and TRBJ2-5; 7 bases match TRBD1. This CDR3 has 14 amino acids. Germline V gene data show CDR1 as SEHNR and CDR2 as FQNEAQ (reference sequence). V lost 0 bases and J lost 3; bases outside the gene matches: 1. CDR3 region: CASSLAGQKETQYF. In DNA, the CDR3 is TGTGCCAGCAGCTTAGCGGGACAGAAAGAGACCCAGTACTTC.

This clonotype was observed many times. The chain combines TRBV12-3 or TRBV12-4 with TRBJ1-1, with TRBD1 matching over 8 bases. V dropped 4 bases and J dropped 4; count of bases not matched to a gene: 5. The CDR3 runs to 14 residues. The CDR3: CASSSGQGITEAFF. DNA of the CDR3: TGTGCCAGCAGTTCCGGACAGGGTATCACTGAAGCTTTCTTT.